The TCR beta chain described here comes from a study of Graves' ophthalmopathy and Graves' hyperthyroidism. RNA transcripts were the template, and TCR beta CDR3 regions were amplified from them. The first round was an RT-PCR with HTBI primers, and the second round was a multiplex PCR. From the multiplex PCR reads, TCRdb called clonotypes with MiXCR, one entry per CDR3 protein. The sample contains about 390,000 distinct CDR3 sequences, 15% of which appear only once. Hyperthyroidism patients, all newly diagnosed, had under 2 months' duration and ages of 18 to 65. Exclusion criteria comprised other autoimmune diseases, uncontrolled infections, pregnancy or lactation in patients. Diagnosis was based on clinical symptoms, serum thyroxine, TRAb, thyroid ultrasound and orbital computed tomography. This CDR3 is 18 amino acids long. The V segment lost 4 bases and the J segment 0 bases; nucleotides outside the gene matches: 10. From germline, CDR1 is SGHAT and CDR2 FQNNGV.

This clonotype was obtained from a woman aged 18-29 years with stable Graves' hyperthyroidism. Sequencing was done on a sample of peripheral blood. The V and J genes are TRBV11-2 and TRBJ1-2, with 11 bases lining up with TRBD1. The CDR3 bases are TGTGCCAGCAGCTCTTCCGGGACAGGGGGAATTGCTAACTATGGCTACACCTTC. It encodes CASSSSGTGGIANYGYTF.